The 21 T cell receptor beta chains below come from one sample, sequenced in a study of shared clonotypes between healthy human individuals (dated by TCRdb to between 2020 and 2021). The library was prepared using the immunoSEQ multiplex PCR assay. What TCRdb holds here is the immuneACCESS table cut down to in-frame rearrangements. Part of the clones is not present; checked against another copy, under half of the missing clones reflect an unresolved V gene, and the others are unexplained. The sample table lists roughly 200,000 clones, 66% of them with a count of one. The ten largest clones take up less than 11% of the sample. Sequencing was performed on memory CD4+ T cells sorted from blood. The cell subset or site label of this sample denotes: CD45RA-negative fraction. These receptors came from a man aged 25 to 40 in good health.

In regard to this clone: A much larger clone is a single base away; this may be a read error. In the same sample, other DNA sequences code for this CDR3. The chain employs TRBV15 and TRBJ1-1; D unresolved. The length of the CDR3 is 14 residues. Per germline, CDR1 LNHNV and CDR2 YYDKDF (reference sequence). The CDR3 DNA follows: TGTGCCACCAGCAGAGATATTGGGCAGCATGAAGCTTTTTTT. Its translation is CATSRDIGQHEAFF.

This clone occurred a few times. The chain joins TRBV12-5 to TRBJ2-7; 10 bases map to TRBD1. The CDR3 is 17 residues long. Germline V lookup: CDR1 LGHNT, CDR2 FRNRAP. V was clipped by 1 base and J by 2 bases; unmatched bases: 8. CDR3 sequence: CASGLAPGQGIAYEQYF. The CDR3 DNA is TGTGCTAGTGGTTTGGCTCCGGGACAGGGGATCGCCTACGAGCAGTACTTC.

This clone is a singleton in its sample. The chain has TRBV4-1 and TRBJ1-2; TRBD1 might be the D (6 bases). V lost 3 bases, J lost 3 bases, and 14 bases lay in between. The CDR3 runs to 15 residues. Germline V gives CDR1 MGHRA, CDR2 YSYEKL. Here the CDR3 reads CASSHANRVDYGYTF. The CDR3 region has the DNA TGCGCCAGCAGCCACGCGAACAGGGTAGACTATGGCTACACCTTC.

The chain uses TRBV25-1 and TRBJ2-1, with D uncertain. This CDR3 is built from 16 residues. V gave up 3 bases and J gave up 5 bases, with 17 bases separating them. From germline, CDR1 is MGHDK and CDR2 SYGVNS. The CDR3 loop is CASSDPSFGSNNEQFF. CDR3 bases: TGTGCCAGCAGTGACCCCTCCTTTGGATCAAACAATGAGCAGTTCTTC.

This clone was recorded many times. CDR3 region: CASLSPTYEQYF. In DNA, the CDR3 is TGTGCCAGCCTCTCCCCCACCTACGAGCAGTACTTC. V usage is TRBV6-5 and J usage is TRBJ2-7, with no clear D. V lost 8 bases and J lost 2, with 10 bases in between. Germline V gene data show CDR1 as MNHEY and CDR2 as SVGAGI. The length of the CDR3 is 12 residues.

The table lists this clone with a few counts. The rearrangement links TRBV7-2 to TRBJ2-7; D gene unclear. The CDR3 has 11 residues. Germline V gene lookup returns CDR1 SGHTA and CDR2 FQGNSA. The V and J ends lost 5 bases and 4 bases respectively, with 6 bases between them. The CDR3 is CASSAFYEQYF. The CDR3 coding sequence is TGTGCCAGCAGCGCCTTTTACGAGCAGTACTTC.

The CDR3 loop is CASSKARGLYNEQFF. The CDR3 coding sequence is TGTGCCAGCAGCAAAGCTAGGGGTTTATACAATGAGCAGTTCTTC. The chain links TRBV21-1 to TRBJ2-1; TRBD1, the table's D call, was not compared with the DNA. TRBV21-1 constitutes a pseudogene. The CDR3 spans 15 residues.

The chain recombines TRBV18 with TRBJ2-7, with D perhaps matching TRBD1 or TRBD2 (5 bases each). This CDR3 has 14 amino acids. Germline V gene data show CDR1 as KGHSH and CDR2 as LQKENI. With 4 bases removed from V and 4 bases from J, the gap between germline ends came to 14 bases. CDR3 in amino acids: CASSLGANSYEQYF. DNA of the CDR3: TGTGCCAGCTCACTCGGGGCCAACTCGTACGAGCAGTACTTC.

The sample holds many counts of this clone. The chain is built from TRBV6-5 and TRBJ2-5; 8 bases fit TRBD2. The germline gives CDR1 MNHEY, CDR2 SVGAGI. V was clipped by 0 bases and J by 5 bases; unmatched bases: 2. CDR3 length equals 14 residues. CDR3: CASSYSGTSETQYF. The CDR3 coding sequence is TGTGCCAGCAGTTACTCCGGGACTAGTGAGACCCAGTACTTC.

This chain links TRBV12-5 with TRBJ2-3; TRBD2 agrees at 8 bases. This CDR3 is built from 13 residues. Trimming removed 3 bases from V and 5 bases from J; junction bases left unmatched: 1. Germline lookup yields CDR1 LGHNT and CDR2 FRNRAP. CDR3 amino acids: CASGLAGEDTQYF. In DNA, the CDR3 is TGTGCTAGTGGTTTAGCGGGGGAAGATACGCAGTATTTT.

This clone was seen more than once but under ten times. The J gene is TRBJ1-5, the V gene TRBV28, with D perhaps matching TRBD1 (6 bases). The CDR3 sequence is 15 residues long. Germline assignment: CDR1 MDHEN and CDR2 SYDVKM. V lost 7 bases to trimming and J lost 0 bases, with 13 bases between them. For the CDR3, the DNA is TGTGCCAGCAACCTCGGGGGACATAGCAATCAGCCCCAGCATTTT. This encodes CASNLGGHSNQPQHF.

CDR3 sequence (DNA): TGTGCCAGTAGTACCGCCGGGGCCCAGAGCTACGAGCAGTACTTC. Translating it yields CASSTAGAQSYEQYF. The chain uses TRBV19 and TRBJ2-7; D is tentatively TRBD1 or TRBD2 (5 bases each). Per the germline V gene, CDR1 is LNHDA and CDR2 is SQIVND (reference sequence). CDR3 length: 15 residues. V was shortened by 4 bases and J by 3 bases, with 16 bases between the two germline ends. The variable domain in full, completed from reference TRBV19 and TRBJ2-7, reads DGGITQSPKYLFRKEGQNVTLSCEQNLNHDAMYWYRQDPGQGLRLIYYSQIVNDFQKGDIAEGYSVSREKKESFPLTVTSAQKNPTAFYLCASSTAGAQSYEQYFGPGTRLTVT.

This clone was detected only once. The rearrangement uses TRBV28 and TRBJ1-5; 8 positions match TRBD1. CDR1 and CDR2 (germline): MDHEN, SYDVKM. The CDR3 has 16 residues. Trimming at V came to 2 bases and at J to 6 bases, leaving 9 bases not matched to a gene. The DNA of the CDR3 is TGTGCCAGCAGTTTAAGAGACAGGGGTGTCGGTCAGCCCCAGCATTTT. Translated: CASSLRDRGVGQPQHF.

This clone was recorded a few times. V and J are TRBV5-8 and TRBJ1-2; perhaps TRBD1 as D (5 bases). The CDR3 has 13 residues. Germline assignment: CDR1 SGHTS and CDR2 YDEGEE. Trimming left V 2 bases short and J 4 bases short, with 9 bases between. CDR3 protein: CASSLTGAYGYTF. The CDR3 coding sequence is TGTGCCAGCAGCTTAACAGGCGCCTATGGCTACACCTTC. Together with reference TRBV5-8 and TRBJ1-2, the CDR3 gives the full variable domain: EAGVTQSPTHLIKTRGQQATLRCSPISGHTSVYWYQQALGLGLQFLLWYDEGEERNRGNFPPRFSGRQFPNYSSELNVNALELEDSALYLCASSLTGAYGYTFGSGTRLTVV.

The CDR3 bases are TGTGCCAGCAGCTCAGGGACTAGCAGAGTGAATGAGCAGTTCTTC. It yields the protein CASSSGTSRVNEQFF. V is TRBV7-9 and J is TRBJ2-1, with 9 positions matching TRBD2. There are 15 residues in the CDR3. In germline, CDR1 is SEHNR, CDR2 FQNEAQ (reference sequence). V was clipped by 4 bases and J by 7 bases; unmatched bases: 8.

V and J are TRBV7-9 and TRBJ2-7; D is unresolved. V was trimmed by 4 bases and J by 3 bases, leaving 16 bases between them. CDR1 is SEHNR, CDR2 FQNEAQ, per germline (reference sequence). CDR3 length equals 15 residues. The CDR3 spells CASSSIEFPNYEQYF. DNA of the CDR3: TGTGCCAGCAGCTCGATTGAATTCCCCAACTACGAGCAGTACTTC.

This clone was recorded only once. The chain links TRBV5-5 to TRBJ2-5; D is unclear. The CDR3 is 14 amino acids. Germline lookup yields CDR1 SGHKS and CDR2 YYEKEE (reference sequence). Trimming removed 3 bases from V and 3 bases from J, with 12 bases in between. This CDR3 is CASSSPGPKETQYF. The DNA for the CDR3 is TGTGCCAGCAGCTCGCCCGGACCAAAAGAGACCCAGTACTTC.

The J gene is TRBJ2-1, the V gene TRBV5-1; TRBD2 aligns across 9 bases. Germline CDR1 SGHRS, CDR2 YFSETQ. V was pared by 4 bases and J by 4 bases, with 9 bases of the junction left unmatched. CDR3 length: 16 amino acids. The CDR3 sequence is CASSPPSSGEYNEQFF. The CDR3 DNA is TGCGCCAGCAGCCCCCCCTCTAGCGGGGAATACAATGAGCAGTTCTTC.

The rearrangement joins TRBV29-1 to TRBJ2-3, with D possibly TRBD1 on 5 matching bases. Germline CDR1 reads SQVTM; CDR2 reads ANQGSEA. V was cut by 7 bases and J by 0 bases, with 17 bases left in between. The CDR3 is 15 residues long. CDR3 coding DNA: TGCAGCGCCACCCCAGGGTCAGCTAGCACAGATACGCAGTATTTT. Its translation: CSATPGSASTDTQYF.

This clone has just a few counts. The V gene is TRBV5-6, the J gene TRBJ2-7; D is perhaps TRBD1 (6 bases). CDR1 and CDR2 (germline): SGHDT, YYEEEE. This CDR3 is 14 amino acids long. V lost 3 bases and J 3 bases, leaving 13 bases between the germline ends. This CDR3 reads CASSSTDRNYEQYF. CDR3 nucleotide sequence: TGTGCCAGCAGCTCGACCGACAGGAACTACGAGCAGTACTTC.

DNA for the CDR3: TGTGCCAGCAGTAAAGCGACCGGGGAGCTGTTTTTT. Its protein is CASSKATGELFF. The chain has TRBV7-2 and TRBJ2-2; D is unclear. CDR3 size: 12 residues. Per germline, CDR1 SGHTA and CDR2 FQGNSA. Trimming took off 6 bases at V and 5 bases at J, with 7 bases between the two ends.